This T cell receptor beta chain appears in the sequencing data of a study of blood T cells in healthy people across ages. In this sample, this clonotype turned up many times. Its antigen is not known. Next came a second PCR, run for about 7 to 12 cycles, which used a sample-barcoded 5' primer along with a J-beta primer mix. Each of the samples gave a minimum of 3 million paired-end reads that contained CDR3. Each CDR3 protein gets one entry after TCRdb re-called the 5' RACE reads with MiXCR. This table has about 780,000 distinct CDR3 sequences, around 45% appearing once. Study-level results: Per million T cells, TCR beta diversity dropped roughly linearly as age increased.

This CDR3 is built from 14 residues. J gave up 5 bases and V 7 bases, and 8 bases lay outside the gene matches. Germline V CDR1 and CDR2: SEHNR, FQNEAQ (reference sequence). The sequenced material came from blood. The genes are TRBV7-9 and TRBJ2-1; 7 nucleotides line up with TRBD2. This sequence originates from an elderly man in good health. As DNA, the CDR3 is TGTGCCAGCACTCTAGCGGAGTTCGACAATGAGCAGTTCTTC. As protein: CASTLAEFDNEQFF.